A selection of T cell receptor beta chains follows, all from one sample in a study of blood T cell repertoires in COVID-19. Some clones are missing from TCRdb's copy, which holds only in-frame ones; the method was immunoSEQ multiplex PCR. Of some 200,000 clones detected, around 81% appear once; the ten largest clones hold approximately 3%. The sequencing input was peripheral blood. Receptors were obtained from a woman aged 25 to 39 who had recovered from COVID-19. Each CDR3 is given with its conserved first and last residue. D genes are given only for firm matches.

d_call	v_call	j_call	cdr3_aa	cdr3_nt
-	TRBV10-1	TRBJ2-5	CASSESRETQYF	TGCGCCAGCAGTGAGTCCCGAGAGACCCAGTACTTC
-	TRBV5-1	TRBJ2-2	CASSLEMGGTGELFF	TGCGCCAGCAGCTTGGAAATGGGGGGCACCGGGGAGCTGTTTTTT
TRBD2	TRBV7-3	TRBJ2-3	CASSLTSGSRTDTQYF	TGTGCCAGCAGCTTGACTAGCGGGAGTCGGACAGATACGCAGTATTTT
-	TRBV5-1	TRBJ1-4	CASSLEGDRDEKLFF	TGCGCCAGCAGCTTGGAGGGAGATAGGGATGAAAAACTGTTTTTT
-	TRBV18	TRBJ2-5	CASSPPADQETQYF	TGTGCCAGCTCACCACCGGCCGACCAAGAGACCCAGTACTTC
-	TRBV30	TRBJ1-1	CAWSGTGNTEAFF	TGTGCCTGGAGTGGTACCGGGAACACTGAAGCTTTCTTT
-	TRBV4-1	TRBJ1-2	CASSQDPGQGPGKGYTF	TGCGCCAGCAGCCAAGATCCAGGACAAGGGCCGGGTAAAGGCTACACCTTC
TRBD2	TRBV5-1	TRBJ2-7	CASSGTGGPEEQYF	TGCGCCAGCAGTGGTACGGGAGGGCCGGAGGAGCAGTACTTC
-	TRBV19	TRBJ2-5	CASSPGTFEETQYF	TGTGCCAGTAGTCCCGGGACATTCGAAGAGACCCAGTACTTC
TRBD1	TRBV28	TRBJ1-6	CASSLTRTGSDNSPLHF	TGTGCCAGCAGTTTAACTAGGACAGGCTCCGATAATTCACCCCTCCACTTT
TRBD2	TRBV5-5	TRBJ2-1	CASIPAALAGGNWFF	TGTGCCAGCATCCCGGCCGCACTAGCGGGAGGAAATTGGTTCTTC
-	TRBV7-3	TRBJ2-2	CASSLRQAQGTGELFF	TGTGCCAGCAGCTTAAGGCAGGCCCAAGGCACCGGGGAGCTGTTTTTT
TRBD1	TRBV13	TRBJ1-1	CASSPTTGQGGTEAFF	TGTGCCAGCAGCCCGACCACCGGACAGGGGGGCACTGAAGCTTTCTTT
-	TRBV7-2	TRBJ2-7	CASSQGSESSYEQYF	TGTGCCAGCAGTCAGGGGAGCGAGAGCTCCTACGAGCAGTACTTC
TRBD2	TRBV7-8	TRBJ2-7	CASSLALSAGGPVGQYF	TGTGCCAGCAGCTTAGCGCTAAGTGCGGGAGGGCCGGTTGGGCAGTACTTC
-	TRBV5-1	TRBJ1-3	CASSIGRGSGNTIYF	TGCGCCAGCAGCATCGGGAGGGGGTCTGGAAACACCATATATTTT
-	TRBV19	TRBJ2-5	CASRINTRGRETQYF	TGTGCCAGTAGGATAAATACTCGAGGTCGGGAGACCCAGTACTTC
TRBD1	TRBV11-1	TRBJ1-6	CASSSNRGSPLHF	TGTGCCAGCAGCTCCAACAGGGGTTCACCCCTCCACTTT
-	TRBV16	TRBJ1-4	CASSQSGPGGEKLFF	TGTGCCAGCAGCCAATCGGGTCCGGGAGGCGAAAAACTGTTTTTT
-	TRBV6-1	TRBJ1-5	CASSENRGVGRALSNQPQHF	TGTGCCAGCAGTGAAAATCGCGGGGTGGGGAGGGCCCTTAGCAATCAGCCCCAGCATTTT
-	TRBV3-1/TRBV3-2	TRBJ1-2	CASSLVAGGYTF	TGTGCCAGCAGCCTCGTGGCGGGGGGCTACACCTTC
TRBD2	TRBV29-1	TRBJ2-7	CSVEGTSGLGLHEQYF	TGCAGCGTTGAAGGGACTAGCGGCCTGGGGTTGCACGAGCAGTACTTC
-	TRBV4-2	TRBJ2-3	CASSQAQGSDTQYF	TGTGCCAGCAGCCAAGCCCAGGGGTCAGATACGCAGTATTTT
TRBD1	TRBV2	TRBJ2-2	CASSYRQGSGELFF	TGTGCCAGCAGCTATAGACAGGGGAGCGGGGAGCTGTTTTTT
TRBD1	TRBV18	TRBJ2-2	CASSPPGQGVTGELFF	TGTGCCAGCTCACCACCGGGACAGGGGGTCACCGGGGAGCTGTTTTTT
-	TRBV6-5	TRBJ1-1	CASSYGGGSGTEAFF	TGTGCCAGCAGTTACGGGGGAGGGTCAGGCACTGAAGCTTTCTTT
-	TRBV7-3	TRBJ1-1	CASSPIPPSTGNTEAFF	TGTGCCAGCAGCCCAATACCCCCGTCGACAGGGAACACTGAAGCTTTCTTT